Listed below are T cell receptor beta chains from one sample, sequenced in a study of blood T cell repertoires in COVID-19. The data were produced by immunoSEQ multiplex PCR, yet TCRdb's version contains in-frame clones alone and is incomplete. The sample shows roughly 130,000 clones, around 83% of them seen only once. The specimen sequenced was PBMCs or T cells enriched from blood (not recorded which). The receptor source for this set is a man aged 45-60 years who had recovered from COVID-19. CDR3s include the opening cysteine and the closing phenylalanine or tryptophan. D genes are given only for firm matches. Clone size, where shown, is once, few, many, or a class for clones that have expanded.

size	D	V	J	length	CDR3	DNA
NA	NA	TRBV10-3	TRBJ1-3	13	CATRGTDGNTIYF	TGTGCCACTCGGGGGACGGATGGAAACACCATATATTTT
NA	NA	TRBV5-7	TRBJ1-2	17	CASTVNPRRGGNYGYTF	TGTGCCAGCACCGTAAACCCGAGGCGGGGAGGTAACTATGGCTACACCTTC
once	TRBD1	TRBV7-2	TRBJ1-4	15	CASSMAGGKDEKLFF	TGTGCCAGCAGCATGGCAGGGGGTAAGGATGAAAAACTGTTTTTT
NA	TRBD1	TRBV11-2	TRBJ1-4	14	CASSPGQGARKLFF	TGTGCCAGCAGCCCGGGACAGGGGGCGCGAAAACTGTTTTTT
NA	NA	TRBV6-1	TRBJ1-5	14	CASSEGSTGQPQHF	TGTGCCAGCAGTGAAGGGTCGACCGGGCAGCCCCAGCATTTT
few	NA	TRBV2	TRBJ1-5	13	CASSKTADQPQHF	TGTGCCAGCAGCAAGACAGCTGATCAGCCCCAGCATTTT
few	TRBD1	TRBV18	TRBJ1-5	18	CASSPRGSGTGANQPQHF	TGTGCCAGCTCACCACGGGGTTCCGGGACAGGGGCCAATCAGCCCCAGCATTTT
NA	NA	TRBV15	TRBJ2-6	17	CATSRPLTRSGANVLTF	TGTGCCACCAGCAGACCCCTGACTAGATCCGGGGCCAACGTCCTGACTTTC
NA	TRBD1	TRBV19	TRBJ2-2	15	CASSRGTGSTGELFF	TGTGCCAGTAGCCGGGGGACAGGGTCGACCGGGGAGCTGTTTTTT
NA	NA	TRBV5-4	TRBJ1-5	14	CASSWGGIGQPQHF	TGTGCCAGCAGCTGGGGGGGAATTGGTCAGCCCCAGCATTTT
few	NA	TRBV5-6	TRBJ1-2	16	CASSLKPRSTNYGYTF	TGTGCCAGCAGCTTGAAGCCGCGGTCAACTAACTATGGCTACACCTTC
NA	NA	TRBV29-1	TRBJ1-2	11	CSVQINYGYTF	TGCAGCGTTCAGATCAACTATGGCTACACCTTC
NA	TRBD1	TRBV7-2	TRBJ1-3	17	CASSLIGQGVSGNTIYF	TGTGCCAGCAGCTTGATTGGACAGGGGGTTTCTGGAAACACCATATATTTT
NA	TRBD2	TRBV30	TRBJ2-7	16	CALNSGTSGTSAEQYF	TGTGCCCTAAATTCCGGGACTAGCGGGACCTCCGCCGAGCAGTACTTC
NA	TRBD1	TRBV28	TRBJ1-5	15	CASSFGQGRGQPQHF	TGTGCCAGCAGTTTTGGACAGGGTCGGGGGCAGCCCCAGCATTTT
NA	NA	TRBV12-3/TRBV12-4	TRBJ2-5	13	CASRGGAIETQYF	TGTGCCAGCCGTGGGGGGGCCATCGAGACCCAGTACTTC
few	TRBD1	TRBV5-4	TRBJ2-3	16	CASSPPGTGGTDTQYF	TGTGCCAGCAGCCCTCCGGGGACAGGGGGAACAGATACGCAGTATTTT
NA	NA	TRBV3-1/TRBV3-2	TRBJ2-2	14	CASSRLFNTGELFF	TGTGCCAGCAGCCGGCTCTTTAACACCGGGGAGCTGTTTTTT
NA	NA	TRBV7-9	TRBJ1-1	15	CASSSSGGVWTEAFF	TGTGCCAGCAGCTCTTCAGGAGGGGTCTGGACTGAAGCTTTCTTT
NA	NA	TRBV7-9	TRBJ1-1	15	CASSPDILWDTEAFF	TGTGCCAGCAGCCCCGACATACTGTGGGACACTGAAGCTTTCTTT
NA	TRBD1	TRBV5-1	TRBJ2-7	17	CASSLAGQGLGSYEQYF	TGCGCCAGCAGCTTGGCGGGACAGGGGTTGGGGTCCTACGAGCAGTACTTC
once	TRBD2	TRBV19	TRBJ2-3	18	CASSMGGLAGRAEDTQYF	TGTGCCAGTAGTATGGGTGGACTAGCGGGTAGGGCGGAAGATACGCAGTATTTT
once	TRBD2	TRBV6-5	TRBJ2-1	14	CASRSAGGNNEQFF	TGTGCCAGCAGATCAGCGGGGGGGAATAATGAGCAGTTCTTC
many	NA	TRBV5-6	TRBJ2-7	15	CASSLEVTNYYEQYF	TGTGCCAGCAGCTTGGAAGTCACTAATTACTACGAGCAGTACTTC
NA	NA	TRBV9	TRBJ2-5	15	CASTEGGRAQETQYF	TGTGCCAGCACGGAGGGCGGCAGGGCACAAGAGACCCAGTACTTC
NA	NA	TRBV7-6	TRBJ2-2	14	CASSPYQHAGELFF	TGTGCCAGCAGCCCATATCAACACGCCGGGGAGCTGTTTTTT
NA	NA	TRBV5-5	TRBJ1-1	13	CASSFRERLEAFF	TGTGCCAGCAGCTTCCGGGAGAGACTTGAAGCTTTCTTT
NA	NA	TRBV6-5	TRBJ2-7	15	CASSYSGTNLHEQYF	TGTGCCAGCAGTTACTCCGGGACAAATCTCCACGAGCAGTACTTC
NA	TRBD1	TRBV6-5	TRBJ2-7	15	CASSRIQGARYEQYF	TGTGCCAGCAGTCGAATACAGGGGGCGCGCTACGAGCAGTACTTC
NA	NA	TRBV3-1/TRBV3-2	TRBJ1-1	15	CASSQEAGSNTEAFF	TGTGCCAGCAGCCAAGAGGCAGGGTCGAACACTGAAGCTTTCTTT
few	TRBD1	TRBV11-2	TRBJ1-6	15	CASSPQGANNSPLHF	TGTGCCAGCAGCCCCCAGGGGGCTAATAATTCACCCCTCCACTTT
few	TRBD1	TRBV14	TRBJ1-6	15	CASSRLDRDNSPLHF	TGTGCCAGCAGCCGCCTGGACAGGGATAATTCACCCCTCCACTTT
NA	TRBD1	TRBV10-3	TRBJ1-2	14	CAISGGDRSYGYTF	TGTGCCATCAGTGGAGGGGACAGGTCCTATGGCTACACCTTC
NA	TRBD2	TRBV7-8	TRBJ2-7	14	CASSATRTSHEQYF	TGTGCCAGCAGCGCTACCCGGACTAGCCACGAGCAGTACTTC
NA	NA	TRBV7-2	TRBJ1-5	16	CASSLDWAGGNQPQHF	TGTGCCAGCAGCTTAGACTGGGCGGGGGGCAATCAGCCCCAGCATTTT
NA	NA	TRBV5-1	TRBJ1-1	13	CASSARQHTEAFF	TGCGCCAGCAGCGCCAGACAGCACACTGAAGCTTTCTTT
once	TRBD1	TRBV10-3	TRBJ2-2	14	CAIQGARGTGELFF	TGTGCCATTCAGGGGGCGCGTGGCACCGGGGAGCTGTTTTTT
once	NA	TRBV7-9	TRBJ1-1	14	CASSLEIQDTEAFF	TGTGCCAGCAGCTTAGAGATTCAGGACACTGAAGCTTTCTTT
NA	NA	TRBV11-3	TRBJ2-7	15	CASSLGTGMDYEQYF	TGTGCCAGCAGCTTAGGAACAGGGATGGACTACGAGCAGTACTTC
NA	NA	TRBV18	TRBJ1-1	15	CASSPLETRGTEAFF	TGTGCCAGCTCACCATTGGAGACTCGGGGCACTGAAGCTTTCTTT
once	NA	TRBV7-2	TRBJ1-2	11	CASSLVIPYTF	TGTGCCAGCAGCTTAGTTATCCCCTACACCTTC
NA	TRBD1	TRBV5-1	TRBJ2-3	17	CASSLGTGLSSTDTQYF	TGCGCCAGCAGCTTGGGGACAGGCCTTTCTAGCACAGATACGCAGTATTTT
NA	NA	TRBV5-4	TRBJ2-1	14	CASSSWGHYNEQFF	TGTGCCAGCAGCTCCTGGGGGCACTACAATGAGCAGTTCTTC
NA	NA	TRBV18	TRBJ2-7	12	CASSPEHYEQYF	TGTGCCAGCTCACCCGAACACTACGAGCAGTACTTC
NA	NA	TRBV5-1	TRBJ1-1	14	CASKGGSMNTEAFF	TGCGCCAGCAAGGGGGGGAGTATGAACACTGAAGCTTTCTTT
NA	NA	TRBV7-2	TRBJ2-2	17	CASSFGSPQGNTGELFF	TGTGCCAGCAGCTTCGGGTCCCCACAGGGGAACACCGGGGAGCTGTTTTTT
few	NA	TRBV9	TRBJ2-3	16	CASSLSRSTSTDTQYF	TGTGCCAGCAGCCTATCAAGGAGCACTAGCACAGATACGCAGTATTTT
few	TRBD1	TRBV5-4	TRBJ2-7	14	CASKFWDRGYEQYF	TGTGCCAGCAAGTTTTGGGACAGGGGATACGAGCAGTACTTC
NA	NA	TRBV3-1/TRBV3-2	TRBJ1-1	13	CASSQEMAAGAFF	TGTGCCAGCAGCCAAGAGATGGCGGCGGGAGCTTTCTTT
NA	NA	TRBV4-3	TRBJ1-3	15	CASSEGRQRGNTIYF	TGCGCCAGCAGCGAAGGGCGACAGAGAGGAAACACCATATATTTT
NA	TRBD2	TRBV19	TRBJ2-7	16	CASSMGIGGTLGEQYF	TGTGCCAGTAGTATGGGGATCGGGGGGACCCTCGGCGAGCAGTACTTC
NA	NA	TRBV19	TRBJ2-3	13	CASSLQGTDTQYF	TGTGCCAGTAGCCTCCAGGGGACAGATACGCAGTATTTT
NA	TRBD1	TRBV7-9	TRBJ1-1	16	CASTETGRSLSTEAFF	TGTGCCAGCACCGAGACAGGGAGAAGTTTGAGCACTGAAGCTTTCTTT
NA	NA	TRBV9	TRBJ1-2	11	CASSASGGYTF	TGTGCCAGCAGCGCCTCGGGTGGCTACACCTTC
NA	NA	TRBV7-2	TRBJ2-1	13	CASSLMGSNEQFF	TGTGCCAGCAGCTTAATGGGGAGCAATGAGCAGTTCTTC